The T cell receptor (beta chain) described here comes from a study of blood T cell repertoires in COVID-19. Study at large: The United States, Italy and Spain supplied acute and convalescent COVID-19 samples. The analysed material was cDNA or gDNA that came from T cells, B-cell-depleted T cells, or PBMCs.

Original processing notes: Estimation of nucleated cell counts was performed using reference gene primer amplification. Here immunoSEQ multiplex PCR was the method, and the copy in TCRdb shows in-frame clones only, minus some. V, J and clone size reflect that table, while D and trimming were determined from the DNA. The repertoire has approximately 470,000 clones, approximately 85% of them found once; the top ten carry about 3%. The CDR3 consists of 16 residues. Unmatched junction bases numbered 8, after V lost 1 base and J lost 2 bases. Germline V lookup: CDR1 LGHNT, CDR2 FRNRAP. This TCR was sampled from a human donor in a cohort sampled during active COVID-19. The gene calls are TRBV12-5 and TRBJ2-7; 7 bases are shared with TRBD1. Sequencing used peripheral blood. The CDR3 DNA reads TGTGCTAGTGGTTTGGGAGATGACAGGGCCGCCTACGAGCAGTACTTC. Translating gives CASGLGDDRAAYEQYF.